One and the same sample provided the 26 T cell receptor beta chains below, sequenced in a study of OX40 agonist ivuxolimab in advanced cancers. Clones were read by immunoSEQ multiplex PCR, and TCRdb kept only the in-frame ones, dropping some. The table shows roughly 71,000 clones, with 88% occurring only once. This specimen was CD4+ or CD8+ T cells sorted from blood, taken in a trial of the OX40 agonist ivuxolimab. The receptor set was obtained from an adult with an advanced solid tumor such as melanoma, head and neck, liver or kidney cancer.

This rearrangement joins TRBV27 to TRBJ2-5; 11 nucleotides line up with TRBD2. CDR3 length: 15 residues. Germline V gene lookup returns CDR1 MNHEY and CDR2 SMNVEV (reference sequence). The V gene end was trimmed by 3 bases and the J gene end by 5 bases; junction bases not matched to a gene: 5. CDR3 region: CASSFSGGASETQYF. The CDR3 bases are TGTGCCAGCAGTTTTAGCGGGGGGGCGAGTGAGACCCAGTACTTC.

The CDR3 loop is CASSGDRGQVEKLFF. The CDR3, as DNA: TGTGCCAGCAGCGGCGACAGGGGGCAGGTTGAAAAACTGTTTTTT. The chain is built from TRBV7-9 and TRBJ1-4; 10 nucleotides line up with TRBD1. In germline, CDR1 is SEHNR, CDR2 FQNEAQ (reference sequence). J was trimmed by 7 bases and V by 5 bases; bases with no gene match: 7. CDR3 length: 15 amino acids.

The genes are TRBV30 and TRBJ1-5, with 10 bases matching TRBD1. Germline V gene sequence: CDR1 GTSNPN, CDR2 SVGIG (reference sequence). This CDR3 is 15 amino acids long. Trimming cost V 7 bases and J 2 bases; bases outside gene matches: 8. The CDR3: CALQTGGGGNQPQHF. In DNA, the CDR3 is TGTGCCTTACAGACAGGGGGCGGGGGCAATCAGCCCCAGCATTTT. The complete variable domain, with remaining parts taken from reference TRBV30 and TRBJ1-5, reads SQTIHQWPATLVQPVGSPLSLECTVEGTSNPNLYWYRQAAGRGLQLLFYSVGIGQISSEVPQNLSASRPQDRQFILSSKKLLLSDSGFYLCALQTGGGGNQPQHFGDGTRLSIL.

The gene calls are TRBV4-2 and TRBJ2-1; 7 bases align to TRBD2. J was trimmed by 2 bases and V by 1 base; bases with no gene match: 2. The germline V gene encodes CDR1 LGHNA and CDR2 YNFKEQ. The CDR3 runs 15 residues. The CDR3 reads CASSQVGGTYNEQFF. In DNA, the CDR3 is TGTGCCAGCAGCCAAGTCGGGGGGACCTACAATGAGCAGTTCTTC.

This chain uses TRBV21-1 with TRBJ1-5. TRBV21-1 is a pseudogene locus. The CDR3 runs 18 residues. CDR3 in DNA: TGTGCCAGAAGAAATGGGGACGGCACGTTCTATAGCAATCAGCCCCAGCATTTT. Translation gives CARRNGDGTFYSNQPQHF.

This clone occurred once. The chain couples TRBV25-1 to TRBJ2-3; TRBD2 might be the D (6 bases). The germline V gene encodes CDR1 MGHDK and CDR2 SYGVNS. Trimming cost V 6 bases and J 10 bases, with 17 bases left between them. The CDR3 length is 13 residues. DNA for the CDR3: TGTGCCAGCAGACTGGGGGACTCCCCAGCGCAGTATTTT. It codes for CASRLGDSPAQYF.

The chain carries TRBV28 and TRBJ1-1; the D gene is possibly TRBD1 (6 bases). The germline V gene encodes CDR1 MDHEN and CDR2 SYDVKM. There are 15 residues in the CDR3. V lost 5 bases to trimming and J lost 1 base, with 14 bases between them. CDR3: CASSPRRGWNTEAFF. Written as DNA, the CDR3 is TGTGCCAGCAGTCCCCGCAGGGGCTGGAACACTGAAGCTTTCTTT.

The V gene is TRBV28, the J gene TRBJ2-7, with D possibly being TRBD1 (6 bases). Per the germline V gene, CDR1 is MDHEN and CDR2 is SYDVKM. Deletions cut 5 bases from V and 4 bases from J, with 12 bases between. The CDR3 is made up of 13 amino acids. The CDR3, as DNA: TGTGCCAGCAGTCATTCCACAGGGTACGAGCAGTACTTC. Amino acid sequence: CASSHSTGYEQYF.

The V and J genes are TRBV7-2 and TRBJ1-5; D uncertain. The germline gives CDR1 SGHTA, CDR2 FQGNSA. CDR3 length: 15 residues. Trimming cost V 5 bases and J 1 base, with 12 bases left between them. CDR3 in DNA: TGTGCCAGCAGCCAAGAGGTATCGAGCAATCAGCCCCAGCATTTT. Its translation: CASSQEVSSNQPQHF.

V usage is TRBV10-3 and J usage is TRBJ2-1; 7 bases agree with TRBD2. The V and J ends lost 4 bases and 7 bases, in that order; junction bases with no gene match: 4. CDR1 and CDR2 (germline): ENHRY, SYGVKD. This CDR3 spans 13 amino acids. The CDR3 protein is CAISGGGGNEQFF. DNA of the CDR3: TGTGCCATCAGTGGCGGGGGTGGGAATGAGCAGTTCTTC.

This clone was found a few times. The CDR3 DNA is TGTGCCAGCAGTTTACGGGGAGGCTATGGCTACACCTTC. Protein product: CASSLRGGYGYTF. The chain employs TRBV28 and TRBJ1-2; D is undetermined. CDR1 is MDHEN, CDR2 SYDVKM, per germline. CDR3 length: 13 residues. V lost 2 bases to trimming and J lost 4 bases, with 8 bases between them.

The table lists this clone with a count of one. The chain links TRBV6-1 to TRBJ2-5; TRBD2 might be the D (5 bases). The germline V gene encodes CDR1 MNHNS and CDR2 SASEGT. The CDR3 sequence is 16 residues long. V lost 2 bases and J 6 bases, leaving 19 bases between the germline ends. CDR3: CASSENSVTRDKTQYF. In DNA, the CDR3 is TGTGCCAGCAGTGAAAATTCGGTAACTCGGGATAAGACCCAGTACTTC.

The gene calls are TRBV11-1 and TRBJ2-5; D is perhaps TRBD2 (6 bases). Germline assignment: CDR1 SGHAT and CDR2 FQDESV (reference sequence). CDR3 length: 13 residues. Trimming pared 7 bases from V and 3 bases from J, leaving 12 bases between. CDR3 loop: CASTPRTKETQYF. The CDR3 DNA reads TGTGCCAGCACCCCCCGGACTAAAGAGACCCAGTACTTC.

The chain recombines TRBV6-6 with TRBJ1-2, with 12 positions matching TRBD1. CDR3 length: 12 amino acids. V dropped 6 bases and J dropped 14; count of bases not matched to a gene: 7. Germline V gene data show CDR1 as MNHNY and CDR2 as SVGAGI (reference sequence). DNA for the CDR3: TGTGCCAGCAGCCCGGGACAGGGGGCGCGAACCTTC. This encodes CASSPGQGARTF.

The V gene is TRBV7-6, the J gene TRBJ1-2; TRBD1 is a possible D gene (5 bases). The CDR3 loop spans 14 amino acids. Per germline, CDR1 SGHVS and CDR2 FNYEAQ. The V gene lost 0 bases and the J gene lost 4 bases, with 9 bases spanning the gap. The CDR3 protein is CASSLAEQGYGYTF. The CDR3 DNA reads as TGTGCCAGCAGCTTAGCAGAGCAGGGCTATGGCTACACCTTC. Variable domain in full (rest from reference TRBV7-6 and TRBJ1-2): GAGVSQSPRYKVTKRGQDVALRCDPISGHVSLYWYRQALGQGPEFLTYFNYEAQQDKSGLPNDRFSAERPEGSISTLTIQRTEQRDSAMYRCASSLAEQGYGYTFGSGTRLTVV.

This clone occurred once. CDR3 residues: CASSPLRSGANVLTF. DNA of the CDR3: TGTGCCAGCAGCCCCCTCCGCTCTGGGGCCAACGTCCTGACTTTC. The chain employs TRBV11-1 and TRBJ2-6; D gene uncertain. Germline V gives CDR1 SGHAT, CDR2 FQDESV (reference sequence). The CDR3 is 15 residues long. V lost 5 bases and J 0 bases, leaving 8 bases between the germline ends. Full variable domain (outside the CDR3, taken from reference TRBV11-1 and TRBJ2-6): EAEVAQSPRYKITEKSQAVAFWCDPISGHATLYWYRQILGQGPELLVQFQDESVVDDSQLPKDRFSAERLKGVDSTLKIQPAELGDSAMYLCASSPLRSGANVLTFGAGSRLTVL.

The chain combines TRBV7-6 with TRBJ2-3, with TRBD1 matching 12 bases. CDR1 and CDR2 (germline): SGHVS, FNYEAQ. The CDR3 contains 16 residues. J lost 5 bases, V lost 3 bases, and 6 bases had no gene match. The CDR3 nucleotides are TGTGCCAGCAGCTTTTCCGGGACAGGGGGCCGAGATACGCAGTATTTT. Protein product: CASSFSGTGGRDTQYF.

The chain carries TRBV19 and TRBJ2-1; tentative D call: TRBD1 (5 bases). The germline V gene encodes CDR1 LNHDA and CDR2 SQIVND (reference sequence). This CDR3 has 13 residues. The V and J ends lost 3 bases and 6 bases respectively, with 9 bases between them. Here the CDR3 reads CASSIVTGNEQFF. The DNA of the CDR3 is TGTGCCAGTAGTATCGTCACAGGCAATGAGCAGTTCTTC. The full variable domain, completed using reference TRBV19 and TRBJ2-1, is DGGITQSPKYLFRKEGQNVTLSCEQNLNHDAMYWYRQDPGQGLRLIYYSQIVNDFQKGDIAEGYSVSREKKESFPLTVTSAQKNPTAFYLCASSIVTGNEQFFGPGTRLTVL.

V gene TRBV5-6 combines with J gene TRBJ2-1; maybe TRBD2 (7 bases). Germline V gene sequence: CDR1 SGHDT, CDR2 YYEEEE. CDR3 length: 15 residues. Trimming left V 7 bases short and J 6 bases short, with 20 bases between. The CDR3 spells CASLAWGGLGNEQFF. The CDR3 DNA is TGTGCCAGCTTAGCATGGGGGGGCCTTGGCAATGAGCAGTTCTTC.

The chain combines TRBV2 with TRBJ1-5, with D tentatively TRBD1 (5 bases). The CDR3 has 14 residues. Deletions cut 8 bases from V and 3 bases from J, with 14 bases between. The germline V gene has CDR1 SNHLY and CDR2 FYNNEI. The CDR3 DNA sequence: TGTGCCAGCCATGGCCCAGGGAACAATCAGCCCCAGCATTTT. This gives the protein CASHGPGNNQPQHF.

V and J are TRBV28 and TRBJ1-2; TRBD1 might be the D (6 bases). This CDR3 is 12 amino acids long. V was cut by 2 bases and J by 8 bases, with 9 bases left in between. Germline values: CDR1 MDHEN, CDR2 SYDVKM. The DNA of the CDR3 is TGTGCCAGCAGTTTACGGGGGCGAGGCTACACCTTC. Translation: CASSLRGRGYTF.

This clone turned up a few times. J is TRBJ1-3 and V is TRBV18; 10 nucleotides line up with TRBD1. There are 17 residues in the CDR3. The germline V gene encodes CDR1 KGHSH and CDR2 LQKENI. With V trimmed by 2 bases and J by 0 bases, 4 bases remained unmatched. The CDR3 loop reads CASSPETGGLSGNTIYF. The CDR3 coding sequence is TGTGCCAGCTCACCAGAGACAGGGGGCCTCTCTGGAAACACCATATATTTT.

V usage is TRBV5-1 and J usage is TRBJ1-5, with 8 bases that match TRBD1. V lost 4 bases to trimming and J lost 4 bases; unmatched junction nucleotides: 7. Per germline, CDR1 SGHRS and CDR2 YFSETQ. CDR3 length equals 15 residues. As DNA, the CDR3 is TGCGCCAGCAGCCTGGGACAGGCACCTAATCAGCCCCAGCATTTT. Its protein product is CASSLGQAPNQPQHF.

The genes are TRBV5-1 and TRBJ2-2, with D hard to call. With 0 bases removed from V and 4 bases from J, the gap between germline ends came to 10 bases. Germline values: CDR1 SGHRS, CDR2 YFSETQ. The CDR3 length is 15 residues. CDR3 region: CASSLDTYSTGELFF. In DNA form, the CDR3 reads TGCGCCAGCAGCTTGGATACCTACAGCACCGGGGAGCTGTTTTTT.

The CDR3 nucleotides are TGTGCCAGCTCAACGAGGGACACAGATACGCAGTATTTT. Translating gives CASSTRDTDTQYF. The gene calls are TRBV18 and TRBJ2-3, with TRBD2 as a possible D gene (5 bases). The CDR3 has 13 residues. V was trimmed by 5 bases and J by 2 bases, leaving 8 bases between them. Germline V gives CDR1 KGHSH, CDR2 LQKENI.

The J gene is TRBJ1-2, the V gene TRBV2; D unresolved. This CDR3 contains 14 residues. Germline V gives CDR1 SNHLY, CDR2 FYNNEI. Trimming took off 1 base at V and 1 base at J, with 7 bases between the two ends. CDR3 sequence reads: CASSEVLGNYGYTF. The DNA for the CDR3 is TGTGCCAGCAGTGAAGTCCTGGGTAACTATGGCTACACCTTC.